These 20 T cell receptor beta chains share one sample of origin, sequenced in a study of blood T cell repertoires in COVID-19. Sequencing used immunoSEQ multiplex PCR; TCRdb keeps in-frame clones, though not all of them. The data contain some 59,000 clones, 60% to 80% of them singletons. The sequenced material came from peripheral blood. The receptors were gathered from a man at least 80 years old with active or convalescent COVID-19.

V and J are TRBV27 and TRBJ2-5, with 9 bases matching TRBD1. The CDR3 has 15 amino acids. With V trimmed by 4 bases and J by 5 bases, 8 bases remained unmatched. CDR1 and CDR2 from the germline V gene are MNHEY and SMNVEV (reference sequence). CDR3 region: CASSWATGGVETQYF. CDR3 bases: TGTGCCAGCAGTTGGGCAACAGGGGGCGTCGAGACCCAGTACTTC.

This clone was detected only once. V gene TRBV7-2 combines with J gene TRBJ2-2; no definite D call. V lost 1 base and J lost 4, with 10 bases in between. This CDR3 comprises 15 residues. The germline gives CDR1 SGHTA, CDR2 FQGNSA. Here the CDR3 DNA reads TGTGCCAGCAGCTTAGTCCAGTCGGGCACCGGGGAGCTGTTTTTT. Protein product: CASSLVQSGTGELFF.

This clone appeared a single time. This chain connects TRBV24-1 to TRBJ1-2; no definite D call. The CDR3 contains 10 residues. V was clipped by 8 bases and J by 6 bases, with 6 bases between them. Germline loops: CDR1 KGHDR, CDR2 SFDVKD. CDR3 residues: CATNRNGYTF. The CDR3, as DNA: TGTGCCACCAATCGTAATGGCTACACCTTC.

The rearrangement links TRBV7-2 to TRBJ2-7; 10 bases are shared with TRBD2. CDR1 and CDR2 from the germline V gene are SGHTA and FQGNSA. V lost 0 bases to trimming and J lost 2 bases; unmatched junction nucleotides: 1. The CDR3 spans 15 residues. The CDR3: CASSLAGLATYEQYF. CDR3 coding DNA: TGTGCCAGCAGCTTAGCGGGACTAGCGACCTACGAGCAGTACTTC.

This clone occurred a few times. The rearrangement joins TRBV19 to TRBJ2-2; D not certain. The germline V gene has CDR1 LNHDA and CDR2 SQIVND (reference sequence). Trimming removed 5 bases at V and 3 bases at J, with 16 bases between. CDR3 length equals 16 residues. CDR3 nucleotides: TGTGCCAGTAGTGCACATAAGATCATCGACACCGGGGAGCTGTTTTTT. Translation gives CASSAHKIIDTGELFF.

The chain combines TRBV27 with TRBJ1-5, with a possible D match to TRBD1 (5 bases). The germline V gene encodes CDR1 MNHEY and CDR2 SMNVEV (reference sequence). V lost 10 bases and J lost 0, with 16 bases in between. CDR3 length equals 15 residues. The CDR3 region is CATPSGEYSNQPQHF. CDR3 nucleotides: TGTGCCACCCCGTCGGGGGAATATAGCAATCAGCCCCAGCATTTT.

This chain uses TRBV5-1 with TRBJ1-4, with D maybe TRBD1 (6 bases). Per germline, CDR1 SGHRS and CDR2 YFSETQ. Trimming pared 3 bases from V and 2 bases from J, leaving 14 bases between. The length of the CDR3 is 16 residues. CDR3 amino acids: CASSSRTGPTNEKLFF. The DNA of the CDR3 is TGCGCCAGCAGCTCCCGAACAGGGCCTACTAATGAAAAACTGTTTTTT.

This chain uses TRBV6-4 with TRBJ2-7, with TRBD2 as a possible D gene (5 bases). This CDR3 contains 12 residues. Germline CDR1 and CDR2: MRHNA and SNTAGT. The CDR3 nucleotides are TGTCCTATAGCCTCGGGGTCCTACGAGCAGTACTTC. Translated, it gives CPIASGSYEQYF.

The CDR3 DNA reads TGTGCCAGCAGCTTCATGACTAGCGGCAACACCGGGGAGCTGTTTTTT. It translates to CASSFMTSGNTGELFF. The V call is TRBV7-2, the J call TRBJ2-2; TRBD2 matches 9 bases. The J segment lost 2 bases and the V segment lost 3 bases, leaving 4 bases of the junction unmatched. The germline V gene has CDR1 SGHTA and CDR2 FQGNSA. There are 16 residues in the CDR3.

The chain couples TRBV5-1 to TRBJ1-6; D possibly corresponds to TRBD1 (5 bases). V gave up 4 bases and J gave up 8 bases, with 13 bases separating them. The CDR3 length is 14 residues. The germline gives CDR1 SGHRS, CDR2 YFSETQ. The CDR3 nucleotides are TGCGCCAGCAGCACTCCGGGGACTTATTCACCCCTCCACTTT. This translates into CASSTPGTYSPLHF.

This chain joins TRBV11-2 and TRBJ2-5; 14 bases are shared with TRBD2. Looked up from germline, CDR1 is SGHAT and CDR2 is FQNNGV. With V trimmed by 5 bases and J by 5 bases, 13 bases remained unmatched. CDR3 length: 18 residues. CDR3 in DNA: TGTGCCAGCAGCCAAAACCGACCGGGACTAGCGGGAGCCGAGACCCAGTACTTC. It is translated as CASSQNRPGLAGAETQYF.

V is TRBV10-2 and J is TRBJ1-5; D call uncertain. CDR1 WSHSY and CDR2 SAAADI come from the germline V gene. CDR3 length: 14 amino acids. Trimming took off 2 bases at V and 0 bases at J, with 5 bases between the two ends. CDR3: CASSERDSNQPQHF. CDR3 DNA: TGCGCCAGCAGTGAGAGAGATAGCAATCAGCCCCAGCATTTT.

The CDR3 protein is CASKPGQPSNTGELFF. The CDR3 DNA reads TGCGCCAGCAAGCCGGGACAGCCTTCGAACACCGGGGAGCTGTTTTTT. This chain uses TRBV5-1 with TRBJ2-2; TRBD1 matches 7 bases. This CDR3 is 16 amino acids long. The V and J ends lost 6 bases and 0 bases, in that order; junction bases with no gene match: 8. Germline V gene data show CDR1 as SGHRS and CDR2 as YFSETQ.

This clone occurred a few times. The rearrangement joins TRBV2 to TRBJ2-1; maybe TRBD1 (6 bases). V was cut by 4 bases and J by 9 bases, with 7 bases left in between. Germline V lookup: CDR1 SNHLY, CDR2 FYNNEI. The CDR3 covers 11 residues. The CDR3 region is CASSGTVEQFF. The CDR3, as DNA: TGTGCCAGCAGTGGGACAGTTGAGCAGTTCTTC. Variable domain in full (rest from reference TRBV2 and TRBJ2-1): EPEVTQTPSHQVTQMGQEVILRCVPISNHLYFYWYRQILGQKVEFLVSFYNNEISEKSEIFDDQFSVERPDGSNFTLKIRSTKLEDSAMYFCASSGTVEQFFGPGTRLTVL.

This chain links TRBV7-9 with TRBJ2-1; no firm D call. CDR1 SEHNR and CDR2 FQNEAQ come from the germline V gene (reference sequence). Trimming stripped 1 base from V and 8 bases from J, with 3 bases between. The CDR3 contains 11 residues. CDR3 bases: TGTGCCAGCAGCTTAGTAGATGAGCAGTTCTTC. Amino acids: CASSLVDEQFF.

This CDR3 is CASSQGQGDNEKLFF. The CDR3 nucleotides read TGCGCCAGCAGCCAAGGACAGGGGGATAATGAAAAACTGTTTTTT. V and J are TRBV4-3 and TRBJ1-4; the match to TRBD1 covers 9 bases. Germline CDR1 LGHNA, CDR2 YSLEER. The CDR3 sequence is 15 residues long. Trimming took 1 base from V and 4 from J; bases not matched to a gene: 1.

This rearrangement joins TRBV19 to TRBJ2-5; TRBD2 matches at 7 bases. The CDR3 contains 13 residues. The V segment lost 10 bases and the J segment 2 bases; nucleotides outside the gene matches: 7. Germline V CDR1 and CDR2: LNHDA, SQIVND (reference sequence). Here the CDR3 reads CANGTNLQETQYF. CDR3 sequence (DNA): TGTGCCAACGGGACTAACTTGCAAGAGACCCAGTACTTC.

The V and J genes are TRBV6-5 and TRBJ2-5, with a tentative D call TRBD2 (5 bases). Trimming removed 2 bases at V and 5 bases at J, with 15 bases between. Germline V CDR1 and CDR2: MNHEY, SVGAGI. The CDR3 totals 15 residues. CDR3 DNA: TGTGCCAGCAGTTACGGGCCAACTAGTTCGGAGACCCAGTACTTC. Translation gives CASSYGPTSSETQYF.

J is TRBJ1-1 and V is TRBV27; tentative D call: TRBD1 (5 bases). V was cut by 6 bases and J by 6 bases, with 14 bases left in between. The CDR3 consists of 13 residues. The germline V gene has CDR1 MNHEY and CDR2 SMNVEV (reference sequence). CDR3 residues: CASRERQRAEAFF. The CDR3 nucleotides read TGTGCCAGCAGGGAAAGACAGAGAGCTGAAGCTTTCTTT.

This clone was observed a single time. The CDR3 coding sequence is TGTGCCAGCAGTCCACAGGGTTTTAATGGCTACACCTTC. Its protein is CASSPQGFNGYTF. This chain links TRBV6-5 with TRBJ1-2; a weak D match, TRBD1 (6 bases). This CDR3 is built from 13 residues. The V gene lost 5 bases and the J gene lost 6 bases, with 13 bases spanning the gap. Germline V lookup: CDR1 MNHEY, CDR2 SVGAGI.